Each of the 8 T cell receptor beta chains below was sequenced from the same sample in a study of cytomegalovirus exposure and HLA in healthy donors. Amplification used 60 Vbeta primers and 13 Jbeta primers. Produced via immunoSEQ multiplex PCR; TCRdb's table is partial and in-frame only. The sample lists over 200,000 clones, roughly 85% occurring once. The sample taken for sequencing was PBMCs. The source is a male donor in good health and CMV-seronegative.

This chain uses TRBV13 with TRBJ2-1, with 11 nucleotides matching TRBD2. This CDR3 spans 14 amino acids. Germline V gene sequence: CDR1 PRHDT, CDR2 FYEKMQ (reference sequence). V was clipped by 5 bases and J by 7 bases; unmatched bases: 4. The CDR3 DNA is TGTGCCAGCAGCCCAACTAGCGGGGGAAATGAGCAGTTCTTC. This translates into CASSPTSGGNEQFF.

The chain couples TRBV7-3 to TRBJ1-2; 9 nucleotides match TRBD1. V lost 0 bases to trimming and J lost 7 bases; unmatched junction nucleotides: 12. Germline CDR1 reads SGHTA; CDR2 reads FQGTGA. This CDR3 is built from 17 residues. The CDR3 protein is CASSLTGQGFSGSGYTF. The CDR3 DNA follows: TGTGCCAGCAGCTTAACCGGACAGGGGTTTTCGGGTTCTGGCTACACCTTC.

V gene TRBV7-6 combines with J gene TRBJ2-2; TRBD1 might be the D (5 bases). The CDR3 spans 15 residues. The germline V gene has CDR1 SGHVS and CDR2 FNYEAQ. V lost 0 bases and J 5 bases, leaving 10 bases between the germline ends. The CDR3 nucleotides read TGTGCCAGCAGCTTAGCCAGGGTGGGGACCGGGGAGCTGTTTTTT. It codes for CASSLARVGTGELFF.

The chain has TRBV2 and TRBJ1-3, with D possibly TRBD1 on 6 matching bases. There are 15 residues in the CDR3. CDR1 SNHLY and CDR2 FYNNEI come from the germline V gene. V lost 10 bases to trimming and J lost 2 bases, with 18 bases between them. DNA of the CDR3: TGTGCCACTCGGGCCTCCAGGGGTACTGGAAACACCATATATTTT. This translates into CATRASRGTGNTIYF. The entire variable domain, with the rest obtained from reference TRBV2 and TRBJ1-3, is as follows: EPEVTQTPSHQVTQMGQEVILRCVPISNHLYFYWYRQILGQKVEFLVSFYNNEISEKSEIFDDQFSVERPDGSNFTLKIRSTKLEDSAMYFCATRASRGTGNTIYFGEGSWLTVV.

This chain uses TRBV4-1 with TRBJ2-7, with D perhaps TRBD1 (5 bases). This CDR3 has 14 amino acids. V shed 4 bases and J shed 2 bases, with 12 bases lying between them. Germline loops: CDR1 MGHRA, CDR2 YSYEKL. CDR3 sequence reads: CASSRQGSTYEQYF. The CDR3 DNA reads as TGCGCCAGCAGCCGCCAGGGTTCGACCTACGAGCAGTACTTC.

V is TRBV25-1 and J is TRBJ2-7; 8 positions match TRBD1. The germline CDR1 and CDR2 sequences are MGHDK and SYGVNS. The CDR3 contains 14 residues. The trim removed 4 bases at V and 2 bases at J, leaving 4 bases unmatched. The CDR3 bases are TGTGCCAGCAGTGCCGGGACAGGTGCCTACGAGCAGTACTTC. The encoded protein is CASSAGTGAYEQYF.

The rearrangement uses TRBV9 and TRBJ2-7; tentatively, D is TRBD1 (5 bases). V dropped 4 bases and J dropped 7 bases, with 18 bases sitting between them. The CDR3 has 14 amino acids. Germline V gene sequence: CDR1 SGDLS, CDR2 YYNGEE. The CDR3 DNA is TGTGCCAGCAGCCCCCACTTGACAGACCCTGAGCAGTACTTC. Its protein is CASSPHLTDPEQYF.

The sample holds one count of this clone. The chain links TRBV28 to TRBJ1-3, with D uncertain. V was clipped by 3 bases and J by 4 bases, with 10 bases between them. Germline CDR1 and CDR2: MDHEN and SYDVKM. This CDR3 comprises 14 residues. Here the CDR3 DNA reads TGTGCCAGCAGTTTCTCCGGGGTAGGAAACACCATATATTTT. It codes for CASSFSGVGNTIYF.